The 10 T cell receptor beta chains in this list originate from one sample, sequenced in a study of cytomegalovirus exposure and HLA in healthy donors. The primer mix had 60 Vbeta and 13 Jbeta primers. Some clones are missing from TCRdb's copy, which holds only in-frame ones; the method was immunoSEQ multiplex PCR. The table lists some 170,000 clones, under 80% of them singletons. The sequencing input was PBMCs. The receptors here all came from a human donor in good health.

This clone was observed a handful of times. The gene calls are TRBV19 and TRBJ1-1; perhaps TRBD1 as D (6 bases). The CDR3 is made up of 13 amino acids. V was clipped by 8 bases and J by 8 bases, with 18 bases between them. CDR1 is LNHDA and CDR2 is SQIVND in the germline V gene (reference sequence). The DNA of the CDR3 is TGTGCCAGTCATTTGGGGGGGGCGAGGGAAGCTTTCTTT. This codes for CASHLGGAREAFF.

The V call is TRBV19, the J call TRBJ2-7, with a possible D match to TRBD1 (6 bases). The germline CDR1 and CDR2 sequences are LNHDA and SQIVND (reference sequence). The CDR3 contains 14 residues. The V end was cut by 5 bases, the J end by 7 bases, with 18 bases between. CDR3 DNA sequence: TGTGCCAGTAGTCCCAGGGGAGAGCGATGGGAGCAGTACTTC. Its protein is CASSPRGERWEQYF.

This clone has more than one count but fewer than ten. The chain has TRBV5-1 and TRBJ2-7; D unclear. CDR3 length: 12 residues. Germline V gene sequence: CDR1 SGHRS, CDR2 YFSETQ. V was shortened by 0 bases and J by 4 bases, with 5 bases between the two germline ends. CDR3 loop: CASSLDLYEQYF. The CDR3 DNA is TGCGCCAGCAGCTTGGATCTGTACGAGCAGTACTTC.

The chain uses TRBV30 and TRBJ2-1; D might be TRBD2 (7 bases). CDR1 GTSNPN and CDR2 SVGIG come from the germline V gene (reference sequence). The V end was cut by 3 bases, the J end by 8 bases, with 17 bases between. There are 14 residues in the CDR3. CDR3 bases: TGTGCCTGGAGATTGGGGCAGGGGAGGGATGAGCAGTTCTTC. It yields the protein CAWRLGQGRDEQFF.

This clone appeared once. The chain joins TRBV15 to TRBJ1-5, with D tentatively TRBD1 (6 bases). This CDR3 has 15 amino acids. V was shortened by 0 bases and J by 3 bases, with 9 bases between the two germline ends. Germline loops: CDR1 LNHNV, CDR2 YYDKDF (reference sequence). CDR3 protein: CATSRDTGTNQPQHF. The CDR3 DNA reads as TGTGCCACCAGCAGAGATACAGGGACCAATCAGCCCCAGCATTTT.

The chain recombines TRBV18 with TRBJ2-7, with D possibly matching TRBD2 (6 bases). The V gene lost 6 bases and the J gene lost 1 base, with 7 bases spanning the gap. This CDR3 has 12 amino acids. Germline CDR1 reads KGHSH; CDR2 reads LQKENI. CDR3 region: CASSAGSYEQYF. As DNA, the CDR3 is TGTGCCAGCTCCGCGGGGTCCTACGAGCAGTACTTC.

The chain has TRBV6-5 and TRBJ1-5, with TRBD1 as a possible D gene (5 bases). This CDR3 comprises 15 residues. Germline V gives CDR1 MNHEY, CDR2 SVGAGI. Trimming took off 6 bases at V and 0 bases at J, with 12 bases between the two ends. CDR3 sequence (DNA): TGTGCCAGCAGCCACAGGCTTTATAGCAATCAGCCCCAGCATTTT. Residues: CASSHRLYSNQPQHF.

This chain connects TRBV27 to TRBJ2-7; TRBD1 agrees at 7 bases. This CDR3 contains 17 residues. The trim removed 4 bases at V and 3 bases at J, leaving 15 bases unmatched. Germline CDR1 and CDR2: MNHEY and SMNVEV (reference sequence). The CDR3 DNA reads TGTGCCAGCAGTTCACCCCGCAGGGGGTATCCCTTCTACGAGCAGTACTTC. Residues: CASSSPRRGYPFYEQYF.

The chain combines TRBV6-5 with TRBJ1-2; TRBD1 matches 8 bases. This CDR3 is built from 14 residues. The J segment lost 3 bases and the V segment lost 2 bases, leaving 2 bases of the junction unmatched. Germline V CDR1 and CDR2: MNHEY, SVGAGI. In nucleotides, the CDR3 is TGTGCCAGCAGTTACGGACAGGGAGACTATGGCTACACCTTC. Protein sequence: CASSYGQGDYGYTF.

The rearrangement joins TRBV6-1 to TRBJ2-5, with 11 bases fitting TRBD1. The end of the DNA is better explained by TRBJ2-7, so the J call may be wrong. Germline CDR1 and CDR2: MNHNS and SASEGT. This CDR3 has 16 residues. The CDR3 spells CASREPGQGVSYEQYF. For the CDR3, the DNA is TGTGCCAGCAGGGAACCGGGACAGGGGGTTTCCTACGAGCAGTACTTC.